A single sample gave rise to the 10 T cell receptor beta chains below, sequenced in a study of T cells in tuberculosis (dated by TCRdb to 2017 to 2018). The library relied on the immunoSEQ multiplex PCR assay. As stored in TCRdb, this immuneACCESS dataset retains in-frame rearrangements with V and J assigned. A fraction of the clones does not appear; measured against another copy, unresolved V genes explain less than half of the discrepancy, and the remainder lacks a known reason. Present in this sample are some 31,000 clones, nearly 97% of which were seen just once. The top ten hold approximately 2.5% of the sample. Sequences were obtained from PBMCs. The source is a donor aged 10-35 years with latent tuberculosis or without tuberculosis infection.

The V gene is TRBV5-6, the J gene TRBJ2-3; TRBD1 might be the D (7 bases). The CDR3 spans 15 residues. Germline V gene data show CDR1 as SGHDT and CDR2 as YYEEEE. With 4 bases removed from V and 5 bases from J, the gap between germline ends came to 17 bases. CDR3 protein: CASSPHRGLQDTQYF. The CDR3 bases are TGTGCCAGCAGCCCACACAGGGGACTTCAAGATACGCAGTATTTT.

The V call is TRBV11-2, the J call TRBJ2-7; perhaps TRBD1 as D (6 bases). The CDR3 has 15 amino acids. Per germline, CDR1 SGHAT and CDR2 FQNNGV. V lost 5 bases and J lost 2, with 16 bases in between. CDR3 coding DNA: TGTGCCAGCAGCACACACGTCGGACAGACCTACGAGCAGTACTTC. This codes for CASSTHVGQTYEQYF.

The chain combines TRBV2 with TRBJ1-1, with 7 bases aligning to TRBD1. CDR1 SNHLY and CDR2 FYNNEI come from the germline V gene. V shed 3 bases, J shed 5 bases, and the junction held 0 bases outside the gene matches. This CDR3 is built from 12 residues. In DNA form, the CDR3 reads TGTGCCAGCAGTGACAGGGGGACTGAAGCTTTCTTT. Protein product: CASSDRGTEAFF. The entire variable domain, with the rest obtained from reference TRBV2 and TRBJ1-1, is as follows: EPEVTQTPSHQVTQMGQEVILRCVPISNHLYFYWYRQILGQKVEFLVSFYNNEISEKSEIFDDQFSVERPDGSNFTLKIRSTKLEDSAMYFCASSDRGTEAFFGQGTRLTVV.

The chain carries TRBV2 and TRBJ2-4; no definite D call. CDR1 is SNHLY, CDR2 FYNNEI, per germline. Trimming removed 3 bases from V and 0 bases from J, with 9 bases in between. The CDR3 extends over 15 amino acids. The chain's CDR3 is CASSDPLEAKNIQYF. In DNA, the CDR3 is TGTGCCAGCAGTGACCCGTTAGAAGCCAAAAACATTCAGTACTTC.

This chain connects TRBV5-5 to TRBJ1-4, with 7 bases aligning to TRBD1. V lost 0 bases, J lost 5 bases, and 1 base stayed unmatched. This CDR3 region has 14 residues. Looked up from germline, CDR1 is SGHKS and CDR2 is YYEKEE (reference sequence). CDR3 in DNA: TGTGCCAGCAGCTTGGCGACAGGGAATGAAAAACTGTTTTTT. It translates to CASSLATGNEKLFF.

The CDR3 region has the DNA TGTGCCAGCAGCTTATCGGCGTGGGGAGGTTCCTACAATGAGCAGTTCTTC. This encodes CASSLSAWGGSYNEQFF. This chain uses TRBV7-2 with TRBJ2-1; D may be TRBD2 (6 bases). The CDR3 consists of 17 residues. Germline V CDR1 and CDR2: SGHTA, FQGNSA. Trimming removed 2 bases at V and 1 base at J, with 15 bases between.

For the CDR3, the DNA is TGCGCCAGCAGCTTCATGTTGAACACTGAAGCTTTCTTT. This gives the protein CASSFMLNTEAFF. J is TRBJ1-1 and V is TRBV5-1, with D hard to call. Germline CDR1 SGHRS, CDR2 YFSETQ. Trimming removed 2 bases from V and 0 bases from J, with 5 bases in between. This CDR3 is built from 13 residues.

The chain joins TRBV6-6 to TRBJ2-1, with 12 bases matching TRBD2. The CDR3 contains 16 residues. Germline V gene data show CDR1 as MNHNY and CDR2 as SVGAGI (reference sequence). V lost 8 bases and J lost 3; bases outside the gene matches: 8. The CDR3 region has the DNA TGTGCCAGCTTGGCTAGCGGGGGGGCACACTACAATGAGCAGTTCTTC. It encodes CASLASGGAHYNEQFF.

The J gene is TRBJ2-7, the V gene TRBV30; a possible D gene is TRBD2 (6 bases). CDR1 is GTSNPN and CDR2 is SVGIG in the germline V gene (reference sequence). The CDR3 covers 12 residues. The V end lost 4 bases, the J end lost 3 bases, and 10 bases lay between the germline ends. Here the CDR3 DNA reads TGTGCCTGGAATGGGGGGAGCTACGAGCAGTACTTC. This translates into CAWNGGSYEQYF.

The chain employs TRBV5-4 and TRBJ2-7; tentatively, D is TRBD2 (6 bases). The germline V and J ends were trimmed by 7 bases and 3 bases, with 17 bases remaining between them. Germline V gene lookup returns CDR1 SGHNT and CDR2 YYREEE (reference sequence). This CDR3 contains 14 residues. The CDR3 region is CASSPGGLNYEQYF. Written as DNA, the CDR3 is TGTGCCAGCTCCCCTGGCGGACTAAACTACGAGCAGTACTTC.